One sample yielded the 30 T cell receptor beta chains listed below, sequenced in a study of T cell repertoires in cytomegalovirus infection. One entry per CDR3 protein, called by TCRdb with MiXCR from the reads. The sample shows around 800,000 distinct CDR3 sequences, approximately 29% of them seen only once. These receptors' antigens are unknown. The starting material was cultured CD8+ T cells from PBMCs, obtained from culture after CMV antigen stimulation. These receptors all stem from a human donor in good health (CMV status not recorded). Some clones in this sample may be carry-over from other donors' samples.

The J gene is TRBJ2-1, the V gene TRBV6-6; 11 bases align to TRBD2. With V trimmed by 4 bases and J by 2 bases, 16 bases remained unmatched. CDR3 size: 20 residues. Germline loops: CDR1 MNHNY, CDR2 SVGAGI (reference sequence). The CDR3 sequence is CASSSLTSGAPNPPYNEQFF. The CDR3 DNA reads as TGTGCCAGCAGTTCTTTGACTAGCGGGGCTCCGAACCCCCCCTACAATGAGCAGTTCTTC.

This clonotype was detected once. CDR3 in DNA: TGTGCCAGCAGCGTAGCGGCGGATGCCTATAATTCACCCCTCCACTTT. The encoded protein is CASSVAADAYNSPLHF. The chain combines TRBV9 with TRBJ1-6; unclear D gene. The CDR3 consists of 16 residues. V lost 0 bases, J lost 2 bases, and 9 bases lay in between. The germline V gene has CDR1 SGDLS and CDR2 YYNGEE.

This clonotype has more than one count but fewer than ten. The chain combines TRBV6-5 with TRBJ2-3, with D maybe TRBD1 (6 bases). The CDR3 sequence is 16 residues long. CDR1 is MNHEY and CDR2 is SVGAGI in the germline V gene. Trimming left V 6 bases short and J 1 base short, with 17 bases between. DNA of the CDR3: TGTGCCAGCAGCGAGACAGGTTTTGATCGCACAGATACGCAGTATTTT. Its translation: CASSETGFDRTDTQYF.

This clonotype was seen a few times. The chain recombines TRBV19 with TRBJ2-1, with 8 positions matching TRBD2. Germline values: CDR1 LNHDA, CDR2 SQIVND (reference sequence). This CDR3 spans 15 amino acids. V trimming: 5 bases; J trimming: 0 bases; junction bases outside the gene matches: 3. As DNA, the CDR3 is TGTGCCAGTAGTGCCACTAGCGGCTCCTACAATGAGCAGTTCTTC. The encoded protein is CASSATSGSYNEQFF.

The table lists this clonotype with a few counts. The chain recombines TRBV27 with TRBJ1-1, with a tentative D call TRBD1 (5 bases). Germline values: CDR1 MNHEY, CDR2 SMNVEV (reference sequence). Trimming removed 2 bases at V and 5 bases at J, with 12 bases between. CDR3 length equals 14 residues. Written as DNA, the CDR3 is TGTGCCAGCAGTTTAGTGGGGGTGAGGACTGAAGCTTTCTTT. This encodes CASSLVGVRTEAFF.

The J gene is TRBJ2-2, the V gene TRBV7-2; D may correspond to TRBD1 or TRBD2 (5 bases each). With 8 bases removed from V and 3 bases from J, the gap between germline ends came to 25 bases. The germline CDR1 and CDR2 sequences are SGHTA and FQGNSA. The CDR3 has 18 amino acids. The DNA for the CDR3 is TGTGCCAGCGGCACCCACCGGGACCTAATCTGGGACACCGGGGAGCTGTTTTTT. This codes for CASGTHRDLIWDTGELFF.

V and J are TRBV19 and TRBJ2-5, with D uncertain. The CDR3 length is 13 residues. Looked up from germline, CDR1 is LNHDA and CDR2 is SQIVND (reference sequence). V lost 3 bases, J lost 5 bases, and 10 bases lay in between. The CDR3 protein is CASSIFSEETQYF. The DNA of the CDR3 is TGTGCCAGTAGTATTTTTTCTGAGGAGACCCAGTACTTC.

V gene TRBV11-2 combines with J gene TRBJ2-2; a possible D gene is TRBD2 (7 bases). The germline V gene has CDR1 SGHAT and CDR2 FQNNGV. V lost 6 bases and J lost 6, with 20 bases in between. The CDR3 has 16 residues. The CDR3 loop is CASRRGGAPQAGELFF. In nucleotides, the CDR3 is TGTGCCAGCAGACGTGGGGGGGCGCCCCAGGCCGGGGAGCTGTTTTTT. The variable domain in full, completed from reference TRBV11-2 and TRBJ2-2, reads EAGVAQSPRYKIIEKRQSVAFWCNPISGHATLYWYQQILGQGPKLLIQFQNNGVVDDSQLPKDRFSAERLKGVDSTLKIQPAKLEDSAVYLCASRRGGAPQAGELFFGEGSRLTVL.

V gene TRBV6-1 combines with J gene TRBJ1-1, with TRBD1 matching 7 bases. V dropped 10 bases and J dropped 13; count of bases not matched to a gene: 6. From germline, CDR1 is MNHNS and CDR2 SASEGT. The CDR3 totals 9 residues. CDR3 in DNA: TGTGCCATCCGACAGGGAGGTTTCTTT. It yields the protein CAIRQGGFF.

The chain carries TRBV24-1 and TRBJ2-5; TRBD1 matches 7 bases. Trimming at V came to 4 bases and at J to 5 bases, leaving 9 bases not matched to a gene. The CDR3 has 15 amino acids. The germline CDR1 and CDR2 sequences are KGHDR and SFDVKD. The CDR3 protein is CATSDKQGIEETQYF. In DNA form, the CDR3 reads TGTGCCACCAGTGACAAACAGGGGATTGAGGAGACCCAGTACTTC.

This clonotype was counted at least ten times. The rearrangement links TRBV28 to TRBJ1-3, with a possible D match to TRBD1 (6 bases). The ends were cut back, 4 bases at V and 7 bases at J, with 14 bases in the middle. Germline lookup yields CDR1 MDHEN and CDR2 SYDVKM. This CDR3 comprises 14 residues. CDR3 sequence reads: CASSSGGLRNTIYF. In DNA, the CDR3 is TGTGCCAGCAGTTCGGGGGGCTTGAGGAACACCATATATTTT.

This clonotype was counted between two and nine times. V and J are TRBV15 and TRBJ2-7; no reliable D call. In germline, CDR1 is LNHNV, CDR2 YYDKDF (reference sequence). V lost 4 bases to trimming and J lost 2 bases, with 12 bases between them. The CDR3 sequence is 14 residues long. CDR3 DNA sequence: TGTGCCACCAGCACCCCTGAGGTCCCCTACGAGCAGTACTTC. Amino acids: CATSTPEVPYEQYF. The full variable domain, completed using reference TRBV15 and TRBJ2-7, is DAMVIQNPRYQVTQFGKPVTLSCSQTLNHNVMYWYQQKSSQAPKLLFHYYDKDFNNEADTPDNFQSRRPNTSFCFLDIRSPGLGDTAMYLCATSTPEVPYEQYFGPGTRLTVT.

This chain joins TRBV6-1 and TRBJ2-1; possible D gene TRBD1, 5 bases. CDR1 is MNHNS and CDR2 is SASEGT in the germline V gene. The length of the CDR3 is 16 residues. V was clipped by 2 bases and J by 4 bases, with 15 bases between them. Here the CDR3 reads CASSESGQGDYNEQFF. The CDR3 nucleotides are TGTGCCAGCAGTGAAAGTGGTCAGGGCGATTACAATGAGCAGTTCTTC.

This sequence joins TRBV6-1 and TRBJ1-2; D is unclear. Per germline, CDR1 MNHNS and CDR2 SASEGT. This CDR3 is built from 16 residues. Trimming cost V 2 bases and J 6 bases, with 19 bases left between them. DNA for the CDR3: TGTGCCAGCAGTGAAAGGAGCGTTTTTGATCTCGATGGCTACACCTTC. This encodes CASSERSVFDLDGYTF.

Many counts were recorded for this clonotype. This chain links TRBV6-5 with TRBJ2-7; 8 nucleotides line up with TRBD1. Germline V gene data show CDR1 as MNHEY and CDR2 as SVGAGI. V lost 2 bases and J lost 1; bases outside the gene matches: 4. This CDR3 has 15 amino acids. The CDR3 loop reads CASSYRGQGSYEQYF. The CDR3 region has the DNA TGTGCCAGCAGTTACAGAGGACAGGGTTCCTACGAGCAGTACTTC.

This clonotype showed up many times. The chain recombines TRBV12-3 or TRBV12-4 with TRBJ1-5; D might be TRBD1 (6 bases). V lost 1 base, J lost 11 bases, and 15 bases lay in between. The CDR3 loop spans 14 amino acids. Written as DNA, the CDR3 is TGTGCCAGCAGTTTAGTGGCAGGGGACGGTACCCAGCATTTT. Translating it yields CASSLVAGDGTQHF.

V and J are TRBV12-3 or TRBV12-4 and TRBJ2-2; 11 bases match TRBD2. The CDR3 totals 19 residues. The junction had 16 bases not matched to a gene; V was cut back by 6 bases and J by 4 bases. The CDR3 nucleotides are TGTGCCAGCAGACCGCCGGGATTAGCGGGGGGGCGGACCACCGGGGAGCTGTTTTTT. Protein: CASRPPGLAGGRTTGELFF.

The sample holds a few counts of this clonotype. V gene TRBV6-2 or TRBV6-3 combines with J gene TRBJ2-1, with 7 positions matching TRBD1. CDR1 and CDR2 from the germline V gene are MNHEY and SVGEGT. This CDR3 region has 16 residues. J gave up 3 bases and V 6 bases, and 11 bases lay outside the gene matches. CDR3 nucleotide sequence: TGTGCCAGCAGCCCATCAGACAGGGACGTCTACAATGAGCAGTTCTTC. It codes for CASSPSDRDVYNEQFF.

This clonotype came up a few times. The chain combines TRBV27 with TRBJ1-2; D might be TRBD1 (5 bases). The germline V gene encodes CDR1 MNHEY and CDR2 SMNVEV (reference sequence). This CDR3 spans 11 amino acids. Between the trimmed V and J ends, which lost 5 bases and 4 bases, there was a span of 5 bases. The CDR3 protein is CASSQGYGYTF. The CDR3 DNA sequence: TGTGCCAGCAGTCAGGGCTATGGCTACACCTTC.

This clonotype was counted at least ten times. The rearrangement uses TRBV7-8 and TRBJ2-6, with D maybe TRBD1 (7 bases). V lost 1 base to trimming and J lost 0 bases, with 13 bases between them. The length of the CDR3 is 18 residues. Germline V lookup: CDR1 SGHVS, CDR2 FQNEAQ. CDR3 protein: CASSLVGQGGSGANVLTF. The CDR3 DNA sequence: TGTGCCAGCAGCTTAGTGGGGCAGGGGGGCTCTGGGGCCAACGTCCTGACTTTC.

This clonotype was counted between two and nine times. The V and J genes are TRBV13 and TRBJ2-1, with 15 nucleotides matching TRBD2. Trimming removed 1 base from V and 6 bases from J; junction bases left unmatched: 7. The CDR3 covers 18 residues. The germline CDR1 and CDR2 sequences are PRHDT and FYEKMQ (reference sequence). CDR3 DNA sequence: TGTGCCAGCAGCTTAGTAGAGGGGACTAGCGGGGGGTTCAATGAGCAGTTCTTC. It translates to CASSLVEGTSGGFNEQFF.

The CDR3 coding sequence is TGTGCCAGTAGCATTCGGCCGAAGGCTACTGAAGCTTTCTTT. Translating it yields CASSIRPKATEAFF. The chain carries TRBV19 and TRBJ1-1; no definite D call. The CDR3 has 14 amino acids. Between the trimmed V and J ends, which lost 6 bases and 5 bases, there was a span of 16 bases. Germline V gene data show CDR1 as LNHDA and CDR2 as SQIVND (reference sequence). Full variable domain (remainder filled in from reference TRBV19 and TRBJ1-1): DGGITQSPKYLFRKEGQNVTLSCEQNLNHDAMYWYRQDPGQGLRLIYYSQIVNDFQKGDIAEGYSVSREKKESFPLTVTSAQKNPTAFYLCASSIRPKATEAFFGQGTRLTVV.

The J gene is TRBJ2-3, the V gene TRBV4-1; 10 bases align to TRBD2. Germline CDR1 is MGHRA and CDR2 is YSYEKL. The CDR3 runs 15 residues. V shed 2 bases, J shed 7 bases, and the junction held 6 bases outside the gene matches. CDR3 amino acids: CASSQRAGGPYTQYF. In DNA form, the CDR3 reads TGCGCCAGCAGCCAACGAGCGGGGGGGCCGTATACGCAGTATTTT.

This clonotype was observed a handful of times. V and J are TRBV7-3 and TRBJ2-2, with TRBD2 identical over 9 bases. The germline CDR1 and CDR2 sequences are SGHTA and FQGTGA. Unmatched junction bases numbered 3, after V lost 6 bases and J lost 1 base. The CDR3 loop spans 15 amino acids. The CDR3 spells CASRPSGENTGELFF. Here the CDR3 DNA reads TGTGCCAGCAGACCTAGCGGGGAGAACACCGGGGAGCTGTTTTTT.

This clonotype turned up a few times. The chain couples TRBV6-6 to TRBJ2-5, with unresolved D. The CDR3 totals 14 residues. The germline V and J ends were trimmed by 2 bases and 5 bases, with 12 bases remaining between them. Germline assignment: CDR1 MNHNY and CDR2 SVGAGI (reference sequence). The CDR3 sequence is CASSYEGSGETQYF. In DNA form, the CDR3 reads TGTGCCAGCAGTTACGAAGGGTCCGGGGAGACCCAGTACTTC.

This clonotype was recorded many times. The rearrangement links TRBV7-6 to TRBJ1-1, with no clear D. V lost 5 bases and J lost 2, with 15 bases in between. Germline values: CDR1 SGHVS, CDR2 FNYEAQ. CDR3 size: 15 residues. As DNA, the CDR3 is TGTGCCAGCAGCCCCGCAGCGGGAATAAACACTGAAGCTTTCTTT. Translated: CASSPAAGINTEAFF.

This clonotype turned up a few times. The chain links TRBV11-3 to TRBJ2-1, with D possibly matching TRBD2 (5 bases). V was shortened by 0 bases and J by 10 bases, with 16 bases between the two germline ends. This CDR3 has 15 residues. Germline lookup yields CDR1 SGHNT and CDR2 YENEEA. CDR3 bases: TGTGCCAGCAGCTTAGAGGGGTCGGCGGGTGGAGAGCAGTTCTTC. Amino acids: CASSLEGSAGGEQFF.

The rearrangement uses TRBV2 and TRBJ2-7; the match to TRBD1 covers 9 bases. Looked up from germline, CDR1 is SNHLY and CDR2 is FYNNEI. CDR3 length: 15 amino acids. Unmatched junction bases numbered 5, after V lost 5 bases and J lost 0 bases. CDR3: CASSPPDRGSYEQYF. Here the CDR3 DNA reads TGTGCCAGCAGTCCCCCGGACAGGGGCTCCTACGAGCAGTACTTC. Full variable domain (outside the CDR3, taken from reference TRBV2 and TRBJ2-7): EPEVTQTPSHQVTQMGQEVILRCVPISNHLYFYWYRQILGQKVEFLVSFYNNEISEKSEIFDDQFSVERPDGSNFTLKIRSTKLEDSAMYFCASSPPDRGSYEQYFGPGTRLTVT.

The J gene is TRBJ1-5, the V gene TRBV2, with TRBD1 matching over 7 bases. This CDR3 has 17 amino acids. Germline V gene data show CDR1 as SNHLY and CDR2 as FYNNEI. With 7 bases clipped from V and 1 base from J, the junction kept 13 bases outside the gene matches. The CDR3 DNA reads TGTGCCAGCACTTTTGACAGGGAAGGTCGAAGCAATCAGCCCCAGCATTTT. It codes for CASTFDREGRSNQPQHF.

This chain joins TRBV29-1 and TRBJ2-2; tentative D call: TRBD2 (6 bases). The CDR3 runs to 15 residues. The germline CDR1 and CDR2 sequences are SQVTM and ANQGSEA. V gave up 6 bases and J gave up 4 bases, with 18 bases separating them. CDR3 nucleotide sequence: TGCAGCGTCCAGGATAAGGACTACACCACCGGGGAGCTGTTTTTT. This translates into CSVQDKDYTTGELFF.